The 26 T cell receptor beta chains below come from one sample, sequenced in a study of identical twins. TCRdb reprocessed the 5' RACE reads via MiXCR and lists one record per CDR3 protein. Here the sample spans about 210,000 distinct CDR3 sequences, approximately 9% being singletons. Sequencing was performed on memory (CD45RO+) T cells sorted from blood. Every receptor here comes from a woman under 30 in good health.

This clonotype has more than one count but fewer than ten. The rearrangement uses TRBV25-1 and TRBJ2-6, with TRBD1 identical over 10 bases. The CDR3 totals 19 residues. The V gene's germline CDR1 is MGHDK and CDR2 SYGVNS. V shed 2 bases and J 4 bases; nucleotides not matched to a gene: 11. This chain's CDR3 is CASSERLDRGPGGANVLTF. The CDR3 DNA reads TGTGCCAGCAGTGAAAGGCTTGACAGGGGGCCGGGAGGGGCCAACGTCCTGACTTTC.

There are a few counts of this clonotype. The chain joins TRBV20-1 to TRBJ2-3; D gene ambiguous. The germline CDR1 and CDR2 sequences are DFQATT and SNEGSKA (reference sequence). This CDR3 is built from 13 residues. The V end was cut by 7 bases, the J end by 0 bases, with 11 bases between. The CDR3 sequence: CSGVYASTDTQYF. As DNA, the CDR3 is TGCAGTGGCGTATATGCTAGCACAGATACGCAGTATTTT.

This clonotype was seen a handful of times. The genes are TRBV20-1 and TRBJ2-1; no clear D. This CDR3 is 17 amino acids long. Germline V gives CDR1 DFQATT, CDR2 SNEGSKA (reference sequence). The germline V and J ends were trimmed by 0 bases and 2 bases, with 17 bases remaining between them. The CDR3 reads CSARDIPPGAAYNEQFF. CDR3 coding DNA: TGCAGTGCTAGAGATATCCCCCCGGGCGCAGCCTACAATGAGCAGTTCTTC.

The chain links TRBV5-5 to TRBJ1-2; perhaps TRBD1 as D (6 bases). Trimming stripped 2 bases from V and 2 bases from J, with 16 bases between. The CDR3 sequence is 16 residues long. Germline assignment: CDR1 SGHKS and CDR2 YYEKEE (reference sequence). The CDR3 DNA sequence: TGTGCCAGCAGCTTTTCGCCCCAGGGGTGGAACTATGGCTACACCTTC. Translating it yields CASSFSPQGWNYGYTF.

This clonotype was observed at least ten times. The chain has TRBV3-1 and TRBJ1-2, with D unresolved. Trimming shortened V by 0 bases and J by 4 bases, and 9 bases separated the two germline ends. The CDR3 sequence is 14 residues long. In germline, CDR1 is LGHDT, CDR2 YNNKEL (reference sequence). CDR3 in amino acids: CASSQDRSSYGYTF. The CDR3 DNA sequence: TGTGCCAGCAGCCAAGATCGGTCCTCCTATGGCTACACCTTC.

This clonotype was seen repeatedly, ten times or more. The chain carries TRBV18 and TRBJ2-1, with D possibly TRBD2 on 7 matching bases. Germline CDR1 reads KGHSH; CDR2 reads LQKENI. The V end lost 0 bases, the J end lost 2 bases, and 11 bases lay between the germline ends. This CDR3 is built from 16 residues. The CDR3 nucleotides read TGTGCCAGCTCACCACCGAGAGGGGGGGCCTACAATGAGCAGTTCTTC. Translating it yields CASSPPRGGAYNEQFF.

This chain connects TRBV30 to TRBJ2-3, with D unclear. V was cut by 8 bases and J by 1 base, with 19 bases left in between. CDR3 length: 15 residues. The germline V gene encodes CDR1 GTSNPN and CDR2 SVGIG (reference sequence). CDR3 region: CAGNGRAPRTDTQYF. The CDR3 nucleotides are TGTGCCGGGAATGGCCGAGCGCCCCGCACAGATACGCAGTATTTT.

This clonotype was seen repeatedly, ten times or more. The J gene is TRBJ1-6, the V gene TRBV6-2 or TRBV6-3; D not resolved. The CDR3 extends over 13 amino acids. Looked up from germline, CDR1 is MNHEY and CDR2 is SVGEGT. V shed 2 bases and J shed 10 bases, with 9 bases lying between them. The CDR3 coding sequence is TGTGCCAGCAGTTACGTCGGGAACTCACCCCTCCACTTT. Protein sequence: CASSYVGNSPLHF.

This clonotype was detected many times. The chain recombines TRBV3-1 with TRBJ2-4, with D uncertain. V lost 3 bases and J lost 6, with 9 bases in between. This CDR3 has 13 residues. The germline V gene has CDR1 LGHDT and CDR2 YNNKEL (reference sequence). For the CDR3, the DNA is TGTGCCAGCAGCCAGACACGGATAAACATTCAGTACTTC. The encoded protein is CASSQTRINIQYF.

The chain links TRBV5-5 to TRBJ2-1, with 10 bases aligning to TRBD2. The CDR3 is 16 residues long. Germline CDR1 reads SGHKS; CDR2 reads YYEKEE (reference sequence). Trimming removed 0 bases from V and 2 bases from J; junction bases left unmatched: 2. The CDR3 sequence is CASSLGLAGAYNEQFF. In DNA form, the CDR3 reads TGTGCCAGCAGCTTGGGCCTAGCGGGGGCCTACAATGAGCAGTTCTTC.

At least ten counts were recorded for this clonotype. The chain has TRBV12-3 or TRBV12-4 and TRBJ2-5; D gene ambiguous. This CDR3 has 14 amino acids. With 2 bases removed from V and 5 bases from J, the gap between germline ends came to 12 bases. The CDR3 is CASSLPGRVETQYF. CDR3 DNA: TGTGCCAGCAGTTTACCTGGTAGGGTGGAGACCCAGTACTTC.

This clonotype appeared a few times. The chain carries TRBV20-1 and TRBJ2-7; possibly TRBD2 for D (5 bases). Trimming left V 5 bases short and J 5 bases short, with 16 bases between. The CDR3 totals 13 residues. Germline values: CDR1 DFQATT, CDR2 SNEGSKA (reference sequence). The CDR3: CSAASREPHEQYF. CDR3 coding DNA: TGCAGTGCTGCAAGCCGGGAACCCCACGAGCAGTACTTC.

This clonotype was detected many times. The chain links TRBV5-1 to TRBJ2-3; 7 bases are shared with TRBD1. The CDR3 is 14 amino acids. V shed 3 bases, J shed 6 bases, and the junction held 7 bases outside the gene matches. In germline, CDR1 is SGHRS, CDR2 YFSETQ. CDR3: CASSSTGPDDTQYF. CDR3 DNA: TGCGCCAGCAGCTCGACAGGGCCCGACGATACGCAGTATTTT. Looking up the rest from reference TRBV5-1 and TRBJ2-3 gives the full variable domain: KAGVTQTPRYLIKTRGQQVTLSCSPISGHRSVSWYQQTPGQGLQFLFEYFSETQRNKGNFPGRFSGRQFSNSRSEMNVSTLELGDSALYLCASSSTGPDDTQYFGPGTRLTVL.

The genes are TRBV10-3 and TRBJ2-1; 11 bases fit TRBD2. The CDR3 spans 14 residues. Germline-derived CDR1 and CDR2 are ENHRY and SYGVKD. The V gene end was trimmed by 6 bases and the J gene end by 6 bases; junction bases not matched to a gene: 4. CDR3 coding DNA: TGTGCCATCAGGACGGGGACTAGCGGCAATGAGCAGTTCTTC. Residues: CAIRTGTSGNEQFF.

This clonotype has more than one count but fewer than ten. J is TRBJ2-1 and V is TRBV6-5; 9 nucleotides agree with TRBD2. CDR1 and CDR2 from the germline V gene are MNHEY and SVGAGI. The J segment lost 7 bases and the V segment lost 4 bases, leaving 2 bases of the junction unmatched. The CDR3 sequence is 13 residues long. As DNA, the CDR3 is TGTGCCAGCAGTTGGGCGGGGGGGAATGAGCAGTTCTTC. Translation gives CASSWAGGNEQFF.

This clonotype appeared many times. The chain links TRBV15 to TRBJ2-1, with 9 bases fitting TRBD1. Germline-derived CDR1 and CDR2 are LNHNV and YYDKDF (reference sequence). This CDR3 comprises 16 residues. J lost 5 bases, V lost 5 bases, and 10 bases had no gene match. CDR3: CATSRGTGTGNNEQFF. The DNA for the CDR3 is TGTGCCACCAGCCGAGGCACCGGGACAGGGAACAATGAGCAGTTCTTC.

The chain employs TRBV12-5 and TRBJ2-3; possibly TRBD2 for D (6 bases). Between the trimmed V and J ends, which lost 9 bases and 4 bases, there was a span of 14 bases. Germline assignment: CDR1 LGHNT and CDR2 FRNRAP. The length of the CDR3 is 13 residues. DNA of the CDR3: TGTGCTAGCGGCGGGGCCCCCCCAGATACGCAGTATTTT. It is translated as CASGGAPPDTQYF.

In its sample, this clonotype was seen many times. V usage is TRBV7-2 and J usage is TRBJ2-1; TRBD2 matches 8 bases. The CDR3 length is 15 residues. Germline CDR1 is SGHTA and CDR2 is FQGNSA. The V segment lost 1 base and the J segment 7 bases; nucleotides outside the gene matches: 6. DNA for the CDR3: TGTGCCAGCAGCTTAGACGGGACTAGAGTGAATGAGCAGTTCTTC. It is translated as CASSLDGTRVNEQFF.

The chain carries TRBV11-2 and TRBJ2-1, with 12 bases lining up with TRBD2. CDR3 size: 16 residues. V shed 5 bases, J shed 3 bases, and the junction held 5 bases outside the gene matches. Germline lookup yields CDR1 SGHAT and CDR2 FQNNGV. The CDR3 bases are TGTGCCAGCAGCCCGCCGGGACTAGCGGGCTACAATGAGCAGTTCTTC. It is translated as CASSPPGLAGYNEQFF.

This clonotype was detected only a few times. The chain links TRBV18 to TRBJ1-2, with D possibly being TRBD1 (6 bases). The CDR3 runs 14 residues. Germline V gene lookup returns CDR1 KGHSH and CDR2 LQKENI. V gave up 5 bases and J gave up 13 bases, with 23 bases separating them. CDR3 nucleotide sequence: TGTGCCAGCTCAGCGACCCACAGGGAACAGGTTTTCACCTTC. Translation gives CASSATHREQVFTF.

The chain has TRBV6-5 and TRBJ2-7; no clear D gene. V shed 0 bases and J shed 2 bases, with 11 bases lying between them. Germline CDR1 reads MNHEY; CDR2 reads SVGAGI. This CDR3 comprises 15 residues. The CDR3 reads CASSYSSGSTYEQYF. For the CDR3, the DNA is TGTGCCAGCAGTTACTCTTCGGGCTCCACCTACGAGCAGTACTTC.

The chain is built from TRBV29-1 and TRBJ1-2; D may be TRBD1 (5 bases). This CDR3 spans 11 amino acids. V was shortened by 7 bases and J by 0 bases, with 6 bases between the two germline ends. Per germline, CDR1 SQVTM and CDR2 ANQGSEA. The CDR3 DNA follows: TGCAGCGGGGGGACTAACTATGGCTACACCTTC. Translating gives CSGGTNYGYTF.

The chain uses TRBV18 and TRBJ2-7; D not certain. The CDR3 length is 15 residues. The germline gives CDR1 KGHSH, CDR2 LQKENI. Deletions cut 0 bases from V and 6 bases from J, with 15 bases between. CDR3 sequence (DNA): TGTGCCAGCTCACCACCACTGCGTAACAGTGCCGAGCAGTACTTC. It encodes CASSPPLRNSAEQYF.

The chain has TRBV11-2 and TRBJ1-2; D gene ambiguous. V lost 5 bases and J 6 bases, leaving 10 bases between the germline ends. Per germline, CDR1 SGHAT and CDR2 FQNNGV. CDR3 length equals 12 residues. The CDR3 region is CASSRTSDGYTF. The CDR3 coding sequence is TGTGCCAGCAGCCGCACATCGGATGGCTACACCTTC. Complete variable domain (other parts from reference TRBV11-2 and TRBJ1-2): EAGVAQSPRYKIIEKRQSVAFWCNPISGHATLYWYQQILGQGPKLLIQFQNNGVVDDSQLPKDRFSAERLKGVDSTLKIQPAKLEDSAVYLCASSRTSDGYTFGSGTRLTVV.

This clonotype was recorded a few times. This chain uses TRBV7-2 with TRBJ2-7; no clear D gene. Germline V gene data show CDR1 as SGHTA and CDR2 as FQGNSA. V was trimmed by 5 bases and J by 6 bases, leaving 14 bases between them. The CDR3 loop spans 13 amino acids. CDR3 residues: CASSPIVAGEQYF. CDR3 nucleotides: TGTGCCAGCAGCCCGATAGTAGCTGGCGAGCAGTACTTC.

The chain uses TRBV6-2 or TRBV6-3 and TRBJ2-7; 12 bases are a match to TRBD1. The V and J ends lost 0 bases and 4 bases, in that order; junction bases with no gene match: 10. The CDR3 sequence is 18 residues long. Germline assignment: CDR1 MNHEY and CDR2 SVGEGT. This chain's CDR3 is CASSYSIAGTGGEYEQYF. For the CDR3, the DNA is TGTGCCAGCAGTTACTCCATTGCCGGGACAGGGGGCGAATACGAGCAGTACTTC.